This T cell receptor beta chain originates from a study of T cells after yellow fever vaccination. On the study more broadly: Any fraction with a low cell number was prepared using SMART-Seq v4 Ultra Low Input.

CDR1 and CDR2 from the germline V gene are LGHNA and YSLEER. This CDR3 spans 16 amino acids. Trimming removed 3 bases from V and 2 bases from J; junction bases left unmatched: 4. 5'RACE template switching added a universal primer site and UMIs to TCR cDNA. TCRdb used MiXCR to reprocess the 5' RACE reads, holding one entry per CDR3 protein. In the table there are about 350,000 distinct CDR3 sequences, 11% of which are singletons. The sample was PBMCs, taken on the day of the first yellow fever vaccination. The chain employs TRBV4-3 and TRBJ2-1; TRBD2 aligns across 10 bases. This TCR came from a man between 18 and 35 years old who received the YFV17D yellow fever vaccine. Here the CDR3 DNA reads TGCGCCAGCAGCCAGCTTGGACTAGCGGCCTACAATGAGCAGTTCTTC. Protein: CASSQLGLAAYNEQFF.